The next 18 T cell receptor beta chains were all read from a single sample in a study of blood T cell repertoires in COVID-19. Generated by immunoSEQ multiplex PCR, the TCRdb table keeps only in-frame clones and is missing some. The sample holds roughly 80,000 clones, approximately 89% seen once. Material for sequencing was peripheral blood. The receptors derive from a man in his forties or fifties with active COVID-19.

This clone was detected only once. The CDR3: CASSRGQGSVNTEAFF. CDR3 in DNA: TGTGCCAGCAGTCGCGGACAGGGATCCGTGAACACTGAAGCTTTCTTT. V is TRBV2 and J is TRBJ1-1, with 8 positions matching TRBD1. The germline gives CDR1 SNHLY, CDR2 FYNNEI. The CDR3 is made up of 16 amino acids. After removal of 5 bases from V and 0 bases from J, the junction contained 8 bases not matched to a gene.

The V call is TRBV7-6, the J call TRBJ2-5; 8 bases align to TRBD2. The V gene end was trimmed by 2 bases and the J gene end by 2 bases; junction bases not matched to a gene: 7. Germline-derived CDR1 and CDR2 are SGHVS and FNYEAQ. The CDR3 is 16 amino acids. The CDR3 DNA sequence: TGTGCCAGCAGCTTATCTACTAGCGGCGCTCAAGAGACCCAGTACTTC. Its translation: CASSLSTSGAQETQYF.

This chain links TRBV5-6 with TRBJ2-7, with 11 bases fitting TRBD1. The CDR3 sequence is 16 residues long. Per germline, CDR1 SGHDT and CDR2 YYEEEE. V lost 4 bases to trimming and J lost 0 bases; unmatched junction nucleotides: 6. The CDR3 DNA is TGTGCCAGCAGCCCCCGGGACAGGGGGAACTCCTACGAGCAGTACTTC. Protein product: CASSPRDRGNSYEQYF.

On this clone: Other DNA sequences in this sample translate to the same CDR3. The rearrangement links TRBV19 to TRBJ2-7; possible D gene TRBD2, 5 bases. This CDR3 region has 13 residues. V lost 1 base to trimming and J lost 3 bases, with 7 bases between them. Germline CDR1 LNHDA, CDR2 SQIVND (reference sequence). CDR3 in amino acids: CASSIGTGYEQYF. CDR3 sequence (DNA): TGTGCCAGTAGTATAGGGACTGGCTACGAGCAGTACTTC. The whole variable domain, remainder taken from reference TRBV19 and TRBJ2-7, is DGGITQSPKYLFRKEGQNVTLSCEQNLNHDAMYWYRQDPGQGLRLIYYSQIVNDFQKGDIAEGYSVSREKKESFPLTVTSAQKNPTAFYLCASSIGTGYEQYFGPGTRLTVT.

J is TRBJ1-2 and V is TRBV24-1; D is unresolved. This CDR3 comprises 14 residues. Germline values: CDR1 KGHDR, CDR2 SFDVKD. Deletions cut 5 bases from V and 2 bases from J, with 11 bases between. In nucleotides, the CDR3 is TGTGCCACCAGTGTCTCTGGGCAGAACTATGGCTACACCTTC. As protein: CATSVSGQNYGYTF.

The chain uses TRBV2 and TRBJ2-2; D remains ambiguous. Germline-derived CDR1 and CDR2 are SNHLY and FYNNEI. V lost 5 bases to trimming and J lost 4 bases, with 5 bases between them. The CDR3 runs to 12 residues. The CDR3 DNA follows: TGTGCCAGCAGTCGGAGCACCGGGGAGCTGTTTTTT. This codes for CASSRSTGELFF.

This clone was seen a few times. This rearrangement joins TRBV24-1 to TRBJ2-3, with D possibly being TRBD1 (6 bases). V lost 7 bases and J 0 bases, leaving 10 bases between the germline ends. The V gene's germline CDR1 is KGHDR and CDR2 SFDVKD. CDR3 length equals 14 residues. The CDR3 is CATSPQGSTDTQYF. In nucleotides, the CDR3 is TGTGCCACCAGCCCCCAGGGGAGCACAGATACGCAGTATTTT.

This chain's CDR3 is CASSSTGGGYEQYF. The CDR3 coding sequence is TGTGCCAGCAGCTCGACTGGGGGGGGATACGAGCAGTACTTC. The chain links TRBV11-2 to TRBJ2-7, with TRBD2 identical over 7 bases. Germline loops: CDR1 SGHAT, CDR2 FQNNGV. The CDR3 has 14 residues. Trimming took 4 bases from V and 4 from J; bases not matched to a gene: 7. Drawing the rest from reference TRBV11-2 and TRBJ2-7, the complete variable domain is EAGVAQSPRYKIIEKRQSVAFWCNPISGHATLYWYQQILGQGPKLLIQFQNNGVVDDSQLPKDRFSAERLKGVDSTLKIQPAKLEDSAVYLCASSSTGGGYEQYFGPGTRLTVT.

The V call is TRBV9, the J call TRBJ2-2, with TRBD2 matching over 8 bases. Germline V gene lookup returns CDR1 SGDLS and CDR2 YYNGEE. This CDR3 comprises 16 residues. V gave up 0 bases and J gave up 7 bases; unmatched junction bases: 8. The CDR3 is CASSVVSGSNLGELFF. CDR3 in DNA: TGTGCCAGCAGCGTAGTAAGCGGGAGCAATCTCGGGGAGCTGTTTTTT.

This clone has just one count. The CDR3 protein is CASSPDRGGTQYF. As DNA, the CDR3 is TGTGCCAGCAGCCCGGACAGGGGAGGGACCCAGTACTTC. The chain has TRBV7-2 and TRBJ2-5; 9 nucleotides match TRBD1. The CDR3 runs 13 residues. Per the germline V gene, CDR1 is SGHTA and CDR2 is FQGNSA. With V trimmed by 5 bases and J by 7 bases, 5 bases remained unmatched.

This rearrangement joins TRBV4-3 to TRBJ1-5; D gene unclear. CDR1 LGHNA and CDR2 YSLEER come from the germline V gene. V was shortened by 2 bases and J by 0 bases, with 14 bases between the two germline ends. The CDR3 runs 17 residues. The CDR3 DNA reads TGCGCCAGCAGCCAAACTTATTCAGACTATAGCAATCAGCCCCAGCATTTT. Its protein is CASSQTYSDYSNQPQHF.

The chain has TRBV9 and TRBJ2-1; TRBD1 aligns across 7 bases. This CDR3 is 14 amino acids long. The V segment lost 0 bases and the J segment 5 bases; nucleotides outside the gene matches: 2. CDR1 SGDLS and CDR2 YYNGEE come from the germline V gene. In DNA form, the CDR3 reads TGTGCCAGCAGCGTAGGGACAGGCCACAATGAGCAGTTCTTC. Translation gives CASSVGTGHNEQFF.

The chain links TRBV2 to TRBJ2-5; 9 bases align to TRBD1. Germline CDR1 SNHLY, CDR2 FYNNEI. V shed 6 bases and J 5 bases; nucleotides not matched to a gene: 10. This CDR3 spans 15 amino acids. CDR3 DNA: TGTGCCAGCAGGGGACAGGGACTCAGAGCGGAGACCCAGTACTTC. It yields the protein CASRGQGLRAETQYF.

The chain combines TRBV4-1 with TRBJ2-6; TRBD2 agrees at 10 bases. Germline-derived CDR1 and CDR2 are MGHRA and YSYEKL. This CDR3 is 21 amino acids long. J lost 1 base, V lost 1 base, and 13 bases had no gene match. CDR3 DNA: TGCGCCAGCAGCCAAGCCCGAAGCGGGAGGGGCGCGGGGTCTGGGGCCAACGTCCTGACTTTC. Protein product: CASSQARSGRGAGSGANVLTF.

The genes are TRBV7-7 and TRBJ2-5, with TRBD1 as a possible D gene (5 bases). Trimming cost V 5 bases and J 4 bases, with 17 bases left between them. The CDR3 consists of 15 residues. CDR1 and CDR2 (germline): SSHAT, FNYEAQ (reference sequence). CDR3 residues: CASSPRANKGETQYF. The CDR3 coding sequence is TGTGCCAGCAGCCCCAGGGCAAATAAAGGAGAGACCCAGTACTTC.

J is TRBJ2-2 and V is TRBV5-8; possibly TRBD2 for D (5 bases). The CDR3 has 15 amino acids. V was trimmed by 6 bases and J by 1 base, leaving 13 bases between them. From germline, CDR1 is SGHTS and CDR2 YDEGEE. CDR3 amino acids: CASTPRGLNTGELFF. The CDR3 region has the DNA TGTGCCAGCACCCCCCGCGGACTGAACACCGGGGAGCTGTTTTTT.

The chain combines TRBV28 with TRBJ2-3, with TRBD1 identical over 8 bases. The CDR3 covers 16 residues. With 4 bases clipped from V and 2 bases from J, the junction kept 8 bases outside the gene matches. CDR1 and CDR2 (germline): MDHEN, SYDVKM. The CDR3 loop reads CASSSPHRGATDTQYF. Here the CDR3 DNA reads TGTGCCAGCAGTTCCCCTCACAGGGGGGCCACAGATACGCAGTATTTT.

CDR3 in DNA: TGTGCCAGCAGCCAATCCGGGACTGTCTACAATGAGCAGTTCTTC. Amino acid sequence: CASSQSGTVYNEQFF. The chain carries TRBV14 and TRBJ2-1; a possible D gene is TRBD2 (6 bases). Trimming shortened V by 2 bases and J by 3 bases, and 11 bases separated the two germline ends. Germline CDR1 SGHDN, CDR2 FVKESK. The CDR3 spans 15 residues.